The TCR beta chain under discussion was sequenced for a study of T cells after yellow fever vaccination. Study overall: Fractions low in cell number were prepared with SMART-Seq v4 Ultra Low Input. Findings and limits, study-wide: Secondary responses were weaker yet peaked faster, day 5 versus 15. Clones that expanded after primary vaccination mostly reappeared after the booster (around 96% CD4, 70% to 90% CD8).

This clonotype has a handful of counts. What it binds is not known. CDR1 and CDR2 (germline): MNHEY, SMNVEV (reference sequence). The CDR3 extends over 15 amino acids. V lost 6 bases, J lost 4 bases, and 13 bases lay in between. A process of 5'RACE template switching, which added a universal primer site and UMIs, was used to make TCR cDNA. TCRdb re-called the 5' RACE reads through MiXCR, storing one row per CDR3 protein. Of 68,000 or so distinct CDR3 sequences listed, just over 6.5% are singletons. The sequence was obtained from a man in his late teens or twenties who received the YFV17D yellow fever vaccine. The V and J genes are TRBV27 and TRBJ1-6; weak D call: TRBD1 (5 bases). Sample: CD8+ T cells sorted from PBMCs, taken more than 35 days after the first yellow fever vaccination. CDR3 coding DNA: TGTGCCAGCAGAGCCGGGGGGGATTATAATTCACCCCTCCACTTT. It yields the protein CASRAGGDYNSPLHF.